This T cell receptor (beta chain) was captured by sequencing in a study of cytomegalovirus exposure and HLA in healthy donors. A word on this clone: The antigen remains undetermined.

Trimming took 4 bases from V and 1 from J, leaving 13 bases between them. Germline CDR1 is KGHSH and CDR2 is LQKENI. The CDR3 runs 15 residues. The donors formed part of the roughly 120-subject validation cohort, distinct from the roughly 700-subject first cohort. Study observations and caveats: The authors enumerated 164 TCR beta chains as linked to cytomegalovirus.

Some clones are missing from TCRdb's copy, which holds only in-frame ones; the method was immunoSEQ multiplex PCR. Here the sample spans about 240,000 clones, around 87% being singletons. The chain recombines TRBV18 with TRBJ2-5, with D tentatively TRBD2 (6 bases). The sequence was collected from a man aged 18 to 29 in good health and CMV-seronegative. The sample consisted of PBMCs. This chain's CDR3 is CASSRQPGLQETQYF. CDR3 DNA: TGTGCCAGCTCACGGCAACCGGGACTCCAAGAGACCCAGTACTTC.